The subject of this entry is one TCR beta chain. This specimen comes from a study of T cell repertoires in cytomegalovirus infection. TCRdb fed the reads into MiXCR, producing one record per CDR3 protein. Counted here are some 300,000 distinct CDR3 sequences, roughly 13% occurring once; the ten biggest clones make up roughly 8.7%. Per germline, CDR1 DFQATT and CDR2 SNEGSKA (reference sequence). V lost 1 base, J lost 4 bases, and 3 bases stayed unmatched. The CDR3 totals 16 residues. Specimen: PBMCs. V gene TRBV20-1 combines with J gene TRBJ2-2, with TRBD2 matching 13 bases. The TCR sequence derives from a human donor in good health (CMV status not recorded). Some clones in this sample may be carry-over from other donors' samples. DNA for the CDR3: TGCAGTGCTAGAGCGGGACTAGCGGGGACCACCGGGGAGCTGTTTTTT. Translation: CSARAGLAGTTGELFF.